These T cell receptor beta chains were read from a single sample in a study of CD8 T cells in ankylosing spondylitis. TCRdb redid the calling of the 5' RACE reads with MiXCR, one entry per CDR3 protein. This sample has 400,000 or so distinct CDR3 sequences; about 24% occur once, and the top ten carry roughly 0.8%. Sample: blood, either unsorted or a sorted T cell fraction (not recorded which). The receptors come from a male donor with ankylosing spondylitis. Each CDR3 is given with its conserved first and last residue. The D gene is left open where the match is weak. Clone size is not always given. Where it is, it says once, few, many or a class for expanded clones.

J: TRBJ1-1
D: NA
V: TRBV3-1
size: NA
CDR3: CASSLSSRGNTEAFF
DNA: TGTGCCAGCAGCCTCTCCTCGAGGGGCAACACTGAAGCTTTCTTT

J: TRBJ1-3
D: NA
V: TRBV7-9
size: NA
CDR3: CASIWGSGNTIYF
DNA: TGTGCCAGCATCTGGGGTTCCGGAAACACCATATATTTT

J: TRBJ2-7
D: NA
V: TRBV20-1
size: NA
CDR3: CSARDSSGTTYEQYF
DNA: TGCAGTGCTAGAGACAGTTCCGGGACAACTTACGAGCAGTACTTC

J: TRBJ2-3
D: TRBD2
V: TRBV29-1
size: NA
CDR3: CSVVQRDYTDTQYF
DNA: TGCAGCGTTGTTCAGCGGGACTACACAGATACGCAGTATTTT

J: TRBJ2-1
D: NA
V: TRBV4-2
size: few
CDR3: CASSHPNNEQFF
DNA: TGTGCCAGCAGCCACCCCAACAATGAGCAGTTCTTC

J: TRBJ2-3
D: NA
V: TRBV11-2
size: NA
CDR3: CASSKRENSPGTQYF
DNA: TGTGCCAGCAGCAAACGGGAGAACTCCCCCGGTACGCAGTATTTT

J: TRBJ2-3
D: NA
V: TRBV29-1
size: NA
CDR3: CSVESRTDTQYF
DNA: TGCAGCGTTGAGAGTCGGACAGATACGCAGTATTTT

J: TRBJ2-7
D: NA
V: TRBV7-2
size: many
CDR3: CASSYDNQGRGSYEQYF
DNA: TGTGCCAGCAGCTATGACAACCAGGGGCGGGGTTCCTACGAGCAGTACTTC

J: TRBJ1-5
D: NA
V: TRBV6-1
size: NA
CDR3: CASSGFPGPNQPQHF
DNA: TGTGCCAGCAGTGGCTTTCCTGGTCCTAATCAGCCCCAGCATTTT

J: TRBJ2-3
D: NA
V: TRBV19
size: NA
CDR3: CATTGLQGADTQYF
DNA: TGTGCCACCACGGGACTTCAGGGCGCAGATACGCAGTATTTT

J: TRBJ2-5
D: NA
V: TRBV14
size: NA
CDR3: CASSRALGTGETQYF
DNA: TGTGCCAGCAGCCGAGCCTTGGGGACTGGGGAGACCCAGTACTTC

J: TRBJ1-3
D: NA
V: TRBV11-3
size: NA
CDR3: CASSFWDTGYGNTIYF
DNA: TGTGCCAGCAGCTTTTGGGACACGGGGTATGGAAACACCATATATTTT

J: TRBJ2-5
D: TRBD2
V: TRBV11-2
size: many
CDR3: CASSGGIGGLAGGETQYF
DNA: TGTGCCAGCAGCGGGGGAATTGGAGGACTAGCGGGAGGAGAGACCCAGTACTTC

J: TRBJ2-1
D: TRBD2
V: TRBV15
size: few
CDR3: CATSRGDYPRGQFF
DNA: TGTGCCACCAGCAGAGGGGACTATCCAAGGGGGCAGTTCTTC

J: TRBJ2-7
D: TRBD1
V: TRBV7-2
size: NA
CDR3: CASSSGQGEYEQYF
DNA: TGTGCCAGCAGCTCGGGGCAGGGGGAGTACGAGCAGTACTTC

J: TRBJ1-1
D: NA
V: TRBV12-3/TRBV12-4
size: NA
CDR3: CASSLRGAGTEAFF
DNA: TGTGCCAGCAGTTTAAGAGGGGCAGGCACTGAAGCTTTCTTT

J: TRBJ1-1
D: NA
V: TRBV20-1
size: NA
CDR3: CSARDSVGLDTEAFF
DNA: TGCAGTGCTAGAGATTCAGTAGGGTTGGACACTGAAGCTTTCTTT

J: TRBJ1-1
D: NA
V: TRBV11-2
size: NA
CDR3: CASSLGSTVNTEAFF
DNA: TGTGCCAGCAGCCTAGGCTCGACAGTGAACACTGAAGCTTTCTTT

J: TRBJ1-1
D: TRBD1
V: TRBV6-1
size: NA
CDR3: CASNPTGISQNTEAFF
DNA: TGTGCCAGCAACCCGACAGGGATTTCTCAGAACACTGAAGCTTTCTTT

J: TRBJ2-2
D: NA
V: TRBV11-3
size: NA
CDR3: CASSPDPRRDTGELFF
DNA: TGTGCCAGCAGCCCGGACCCCAGGAGGGACACCGGGGAGCTGTTTTTT

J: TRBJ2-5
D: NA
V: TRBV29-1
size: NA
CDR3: CSVGVQETQYF
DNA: TGCAGCGTTGGGGTTCAAGAGACCCAGTACTTC

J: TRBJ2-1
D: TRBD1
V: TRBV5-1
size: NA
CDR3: CASSLRTGANEQFF
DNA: TGCGCCAGCAGCCTCCGGACAGGGGCCAATGAGCAGTTCTTC